This T cell receptor (beta chain) was sequenced in a study of blood T cells in healthy people across ages. Whole-study results and caveats: It was the long-lived donors that had more naive CD4+ cells and higher diversity than aged donors.

Primed by a sample-barcoded 5' primer and a J-beta primer mix, a second PCR proceeded for roughly 6 to 12 cycles. TCRdb analysed the 5' RACE reads with MiXCR anew, one entry per CDR3 protein. The sample holds fewer than 650,000 distinct CDR3 sequences, about 27% seen once. Deletions cut 8 bases from V and 8 bases from J, with 15 bases between. The CDR3 covers 12 residues. CDR1 and CDR2 from the germline V gene are ENHRY and SYGVKD. Turning to this clonotype: Its antigen is unidentified.

This same sample was also taken into another study, of T cells of mothers and their children.

The specimen was blood. This clonotype was obtained from a boy aged 2 to 10 in good health. The chain is built from TRBV10-3 and TRBJ1-2; D is unclear. CDR3 nucleotide sequence: TGTGCCATCGGGTCCTCTTCGGGGGGCTACACCTTC. Translation gives CAIGSSSGGYTF.